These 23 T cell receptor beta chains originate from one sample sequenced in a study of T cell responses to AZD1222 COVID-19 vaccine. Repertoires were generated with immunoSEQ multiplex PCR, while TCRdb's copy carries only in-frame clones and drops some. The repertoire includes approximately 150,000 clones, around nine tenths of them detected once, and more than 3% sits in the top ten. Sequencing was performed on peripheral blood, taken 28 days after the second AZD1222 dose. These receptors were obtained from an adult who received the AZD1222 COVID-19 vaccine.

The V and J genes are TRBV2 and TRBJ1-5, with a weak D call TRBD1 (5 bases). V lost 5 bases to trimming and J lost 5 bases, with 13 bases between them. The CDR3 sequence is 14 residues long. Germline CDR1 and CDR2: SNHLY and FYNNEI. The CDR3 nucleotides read TGTGCCAGCAGTCGGGGCACCGCAGATCAGCCCCAGCATTTT. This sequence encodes CASSRGTADQPQHF.

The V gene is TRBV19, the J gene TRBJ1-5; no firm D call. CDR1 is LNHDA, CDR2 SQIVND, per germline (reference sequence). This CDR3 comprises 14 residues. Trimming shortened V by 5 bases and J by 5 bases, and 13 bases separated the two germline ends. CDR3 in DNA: TGTGCCAGTAGTCCCGGACGGGAATATCAGCCCCAGCATTTT. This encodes CASSPGREYQPQHF. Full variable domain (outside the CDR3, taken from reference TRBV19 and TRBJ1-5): DGGITQSPKYLFRKEGQNVTLSCEQNLNHDAMYWYRQDPGQGLRLIYYSQIVNDFQKGDIAEGYSVSREKKESFPLTVTSAQKNPTAFYLCASSPGREYQPQHFGDGTRLSIL.

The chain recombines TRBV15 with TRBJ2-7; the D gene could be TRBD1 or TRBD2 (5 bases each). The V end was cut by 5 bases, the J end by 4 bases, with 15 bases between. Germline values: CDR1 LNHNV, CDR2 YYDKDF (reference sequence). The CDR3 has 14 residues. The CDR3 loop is CATSASAGRYEQYF. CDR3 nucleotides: TGTGCCACCAGCGCCTCGGCAGGGAGATACGAGCAGTACTTC.

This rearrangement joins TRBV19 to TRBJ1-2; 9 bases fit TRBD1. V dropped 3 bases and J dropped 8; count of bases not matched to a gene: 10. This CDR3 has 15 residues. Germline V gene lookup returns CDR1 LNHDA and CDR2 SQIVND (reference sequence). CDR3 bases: TGTGCCAGTAGTATTCGGGGACAGGGCTTTGGGGGCTACACCTTC. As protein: CASSIRGQGFGGYTF.

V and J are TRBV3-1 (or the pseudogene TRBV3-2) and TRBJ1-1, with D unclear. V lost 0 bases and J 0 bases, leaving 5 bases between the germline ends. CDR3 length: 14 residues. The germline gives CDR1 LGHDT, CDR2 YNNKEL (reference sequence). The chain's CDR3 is CASSQDSVNTEAFF. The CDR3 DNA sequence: TGTGCCAGCAGCCAAGATTCGGTGAACACTGAAGCTTTCTTT.

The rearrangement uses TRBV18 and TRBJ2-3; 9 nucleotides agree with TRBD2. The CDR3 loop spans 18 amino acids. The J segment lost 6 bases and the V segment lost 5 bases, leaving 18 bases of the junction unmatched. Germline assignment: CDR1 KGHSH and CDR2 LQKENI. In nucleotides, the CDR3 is TGTGCCAGCTCAATCGGACTAGCGAGGCAAGTCCTCACGGATACGCAGTATTTT. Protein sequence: CASSIGLARQVLTDTQYF.

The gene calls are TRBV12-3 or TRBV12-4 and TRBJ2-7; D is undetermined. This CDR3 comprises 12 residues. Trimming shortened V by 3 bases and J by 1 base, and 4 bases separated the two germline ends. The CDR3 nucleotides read TGTGCCAGCAGTTTCACTTCCTACGAGCAGTACTTC. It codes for CASSFTSYEQYF.

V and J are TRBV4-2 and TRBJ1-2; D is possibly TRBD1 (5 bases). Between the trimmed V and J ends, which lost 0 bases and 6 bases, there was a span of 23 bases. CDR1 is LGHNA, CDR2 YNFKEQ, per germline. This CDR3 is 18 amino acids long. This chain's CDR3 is CASSQDLRVGREGNGYTF. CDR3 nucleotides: TGTGCCAGCAGCCAAGATCTAAGGGTCGGCAGGGAGGGAAATGGCTACACCTTC.

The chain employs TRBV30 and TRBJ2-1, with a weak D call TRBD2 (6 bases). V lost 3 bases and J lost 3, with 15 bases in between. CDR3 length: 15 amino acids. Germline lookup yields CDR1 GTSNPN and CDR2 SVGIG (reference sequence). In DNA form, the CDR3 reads TGTGCCTGGAGCTCGTTAGCGGAACTCTACAATGAGCAGTTCTTC. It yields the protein CAWSSLAELYNEQFF.

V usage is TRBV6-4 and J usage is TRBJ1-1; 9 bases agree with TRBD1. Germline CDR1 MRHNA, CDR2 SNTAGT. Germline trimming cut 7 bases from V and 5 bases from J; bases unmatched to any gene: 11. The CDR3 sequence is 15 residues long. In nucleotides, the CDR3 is TGTGCCAGCACTGATTCCGGGACAGGGTTGACTGAAGCTTTCTTT. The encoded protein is CASTDSGTGLTEAFF.

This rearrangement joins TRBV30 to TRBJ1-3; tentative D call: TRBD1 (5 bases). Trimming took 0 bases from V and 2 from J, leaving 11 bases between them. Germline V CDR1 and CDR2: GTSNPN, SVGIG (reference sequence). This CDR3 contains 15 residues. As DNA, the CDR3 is TGTGCCTGGAGTGTACGGGGGATTGCTGGAAACACCATATATTTT. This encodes CAWSVRGIAGNTIYF.

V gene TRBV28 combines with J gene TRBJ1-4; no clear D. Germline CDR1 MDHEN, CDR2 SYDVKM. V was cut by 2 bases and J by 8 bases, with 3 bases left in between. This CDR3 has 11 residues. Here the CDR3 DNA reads TGTGCCAGCAGTTTAAGGGAAAAACTGTTTTTT. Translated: CASSLREKLFF.

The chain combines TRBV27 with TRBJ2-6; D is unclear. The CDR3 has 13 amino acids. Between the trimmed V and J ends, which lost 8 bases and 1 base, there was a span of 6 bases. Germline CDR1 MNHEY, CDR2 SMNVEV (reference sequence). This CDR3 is CASSISGANVLTF. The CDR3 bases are TGTGCCAGCTCCATTTCTGGGGCCAACGTCCTGACTTTC.

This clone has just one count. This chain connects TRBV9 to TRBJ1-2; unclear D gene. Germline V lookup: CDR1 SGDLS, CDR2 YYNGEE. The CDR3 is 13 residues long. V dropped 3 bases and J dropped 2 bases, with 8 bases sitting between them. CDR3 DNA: TGTGCCAGCAGCGGCCGGATAAACTATGGCTACACCTTC. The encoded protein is CASSGRINYGYTF. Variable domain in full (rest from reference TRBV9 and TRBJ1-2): DSGVTQTPKHLITATGQRVTLRCSPRSGDLSVYWYQQSLDQGLQFLIQYYNGEERAKGNILERFSAQQFPDLHSELNLSSLELGDSALYFCASSGRINYGYTFGSGTRLTVV.

This CDR3 reads CASSHRRDGEETQYF. The CDR3 DNA reads as TGTGCCAGCAGCCACCGAAGGGACGGAGAAGAGACCCAGTACTTC. This chain joins TRBV5-4 and TRBJ2-5; either TRBD1 or TRBD2 may supply D (5 bases each). V was pared by 4 bases and J by 3 bases, with 16 bases between. Germline loops: CDR1 SGHNT, CDR2 YYREEE (reference sequence). CDR3 size: 15 residues.

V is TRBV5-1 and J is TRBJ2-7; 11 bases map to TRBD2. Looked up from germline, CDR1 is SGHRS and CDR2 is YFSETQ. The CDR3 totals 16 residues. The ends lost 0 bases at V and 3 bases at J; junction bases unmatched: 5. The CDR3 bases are TGCGCCAGCAGCTTGGAACTAGCGGGAGAAGGCTACGAGCAGTACTTC. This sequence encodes CASSLELAGEGYEQYF.

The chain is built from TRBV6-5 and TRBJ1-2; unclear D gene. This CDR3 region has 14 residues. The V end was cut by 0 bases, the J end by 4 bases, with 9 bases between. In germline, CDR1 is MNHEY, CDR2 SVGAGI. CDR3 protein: CASSYSSGVYGYTF. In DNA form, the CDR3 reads TGTGCCAGCAGTTACTCCTCAGGCGTCTATGGCTACACCTTC.

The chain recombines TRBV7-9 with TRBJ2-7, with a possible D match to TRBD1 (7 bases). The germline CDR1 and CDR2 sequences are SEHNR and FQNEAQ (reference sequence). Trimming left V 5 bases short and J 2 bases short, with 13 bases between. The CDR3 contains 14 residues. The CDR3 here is CASSPRDRAYEQYF. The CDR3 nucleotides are TGTGCCAGCAGCCCGCGGGACAGAGCCTACGAGCAGTACTTC.

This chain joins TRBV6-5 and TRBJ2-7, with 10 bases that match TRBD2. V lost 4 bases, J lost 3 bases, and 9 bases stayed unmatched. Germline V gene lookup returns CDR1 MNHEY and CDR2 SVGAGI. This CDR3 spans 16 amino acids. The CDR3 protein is CASSSYEREGLYEQYF. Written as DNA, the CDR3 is TGTGCCAGCAGTTCATACGAGCGGGAGGGCCTCTACGAGCAGTACTTC.

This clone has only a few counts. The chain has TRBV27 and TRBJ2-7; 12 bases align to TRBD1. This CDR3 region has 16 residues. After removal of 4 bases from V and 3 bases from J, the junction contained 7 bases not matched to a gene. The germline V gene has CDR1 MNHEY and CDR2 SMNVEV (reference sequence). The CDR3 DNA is TGTGCCAGCAGTTCAAACCGGGACAGGGGGCTCTACGAGCAGTACTTC. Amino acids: CASSSNRDRGLYEQYF.

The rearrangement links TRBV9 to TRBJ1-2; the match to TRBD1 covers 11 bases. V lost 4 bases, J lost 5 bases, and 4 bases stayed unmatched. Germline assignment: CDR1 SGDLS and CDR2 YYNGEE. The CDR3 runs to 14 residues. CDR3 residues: CASSFGQGAYGYTF. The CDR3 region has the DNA TGTGCCAGCAGCTTCGGACAGGGGGCATATGGCTACACCTTC.

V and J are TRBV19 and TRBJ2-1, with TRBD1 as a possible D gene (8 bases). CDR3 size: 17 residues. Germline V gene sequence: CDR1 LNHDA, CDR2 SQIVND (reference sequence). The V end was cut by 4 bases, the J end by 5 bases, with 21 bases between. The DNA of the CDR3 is TGTGCCAGTAGTAACGGGAGGACAGGGCTCATAAACAATGAGCAGTTCTTC. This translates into CASSNGRTGLINNEQFF.

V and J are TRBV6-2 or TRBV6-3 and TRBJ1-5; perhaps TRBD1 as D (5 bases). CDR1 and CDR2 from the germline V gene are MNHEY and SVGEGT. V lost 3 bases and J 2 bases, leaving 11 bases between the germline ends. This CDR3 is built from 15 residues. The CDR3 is CASSYIVGGNQPQHF. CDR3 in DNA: TGTGCCAGCAGTTATATAGTGGGGGGCAATCAGCCCCAGCATTTT.